One and the same sample provided the 16 T cell receptor beta chains below, sequenced in a study of blood T cell repertoires in COVID-19. This table comes from immunoSEQ multiplex PCR, and its TCRdb copy is limited to in-frame clones, with some not included. The sample comprises about 120,000 clones, almost 90% of which are singletons, and 3.8% rests with the top ten. Sequencing was done on a sample of peripheral blood. All receptors come from a woman aged 55 to 70 with COVID-19, enrolled during active disease.

The chain recombines TRBV6-5 with TRBJ2-7; 7 nucleotides line up with TRBD1. CDR1 is MNHEY and CDR2 is SVGAGI in the germline V gene. The V segment lost 6 bases and the J segment 0 bases; nucleotides outside the gene matches: 5. The CDR3 contains 14 residues. CDR3 sequence: CASRRRDSSYEQYF. CDR3 nucleotide sequence: TGTGCCAGCAGGCGTCGGGACAGCTCCTACGAGCAGTACTTC.

This clone was seen just once. This chain uses TRBV30 with TRBJ2-3; the D gene is possibly TRBD1 (5 bases). The ends were cut back, 4 bases at V and 1 base at J, with 9 bases in the middle. The CDR3 loop spans 13 amino acids. From germline, CDR1 is GTSNPN and CDR2 SVGIG (reference sequence). This CDR3 reads CAWTRVGTDTQYF. CDR3 nucleotides: TGTGCCTGGACCAGGGTTGGCACAGATACGCAGTATTTT.

The table lists this clone with a count of one. The V gene is TRBV27, the J gene TRBJ1-5, with 8 bases that match TRBD1. CDR1 and CDR2 from the germline V gene are MNHEY and SMNVEV (reference sequence). The V and J ends lost 2 bases and 4 bases, in that order; junction bases with no gene match: 4. The CDR3 has 15 residues. The CDR3 DNA reads as TGTGCCAGCAGTTTAATTTACAGGGGGAATCAGCCCCAGCATTTT. Translating it yields CASSLIYRGNQPQHF.

This clone was seen a few times. The rearrangement uses TRBV24-1 and TRBJ1-5; 7 nucleotides agree with TRBD1. CDR3 length: 14 residues. The ends lost 8 bases at V and 4 bases at J; junction bases unmatched: 7. Germline-derived CDR1 and CDR2 are KGHDR and SFDVKD. The CDR3 DNA reads TGTGCCACCACTTTTAGGGGGCGGAATCAGCCCCAGCATTTT. Encoded protein: CATTFRGRNQPQHF.

V usage is TRBV6-2 or TRBV6-3 and J usage is TRBJ2-3; the D is unclear. Trimming removed 7 bases at V and 6 bases at J, with 20 bases between. The CDR3 extends over 15 amino acids. Germline V lookup: CDR1 MNHEY, CDR2 SVGEGT. CDR3 sequence: CASIPEASRPDTQYF. For the CDR3, the DNA is TGTGCCAGCATCCCAGAAGCCTCCCGTCCCGATACGCAGTATTTT.

This clone was picked up a small number of times. This chain uses TRBV7-2 with TRBJ1-5; possibly TRBD1 for D (6 bases). The V end lost 5 bases, the J end lost 0 bases, and 11 bases lay between the germline ends. The germline gives CDR1 SGHTA, CDR2 FQGNSA. The CDR3 spans 15 residues. The CDR3 DNA follows: TGTGCCAGCAGCATACAGGGCTCTAGCAATCAGCCCCAGCATTTT. This codes for CASSIQGSSNQPQHF.

This chain links TRBV19 with TRBJ2-7; TRBD2 matches 7 bases. The CDR3 runs 16 residues. Germline V gene lookup returns CDR1 LNHDA and CDR2 SQIVND (reference sequence). Trimming removed 6 bases from V and 0 bases from J; junction bases left unmatched: 11. CDR3 in amino acids: CASSSWGGQDSYEQYF. The CDR3 DNA reads as TGTGCCAGTAGCAGCTGGGGGGGTCAGGACTCCTACGAGCAGTACTTC.

This chain uses TRBV4-1 with TRBJ2-1; 7 positions agree with TRBD2. The CDR3 consists of 17 residues. CDR1 is MGHRA, CDR2 YSYEKL, per germline. V was clipped by 5 bases and J by 4 bases; unmatched bases: 14. In DNA, the CDR3 is TGCGCCAGCAGCTCGCTGGGCGGCGGGGGAATATACAATGAGCAGTTCTTC. Its translation is CASSSLGGGGIYNEQFF.

V is TRBV30 and J is TRBJ1-2; no firm D call. The CDR3 runs to 13 residues. Trimming stripped 4 bases from V and 4 bases from J, with 13 bases between. In germline, CDR1 is GTSNPN, CDR2 SVGIG (reference sequence). CDR3 coding DNA: TGTGCCTGGACAGCCACTTCAGGCTATGGCTACACCTTC. This encodes CAWTATSGYGYTF.

The rearrangement joins TRBV6-5 to TRBJ1-5; D is uncertain. Per the germline V gene, CDR1 is MNHEY and CDR2 is SVGAGI. Trimming cost V 5 bases and J 6 bases, with 11 bases left between them. The CDR3 is 13 amino acids. CDR3 DNA: TGTGCCAGCAGTAATAGTCCGGGTCAGCCCCAGCATTTT. Residues: CASSNSPGQPQHF.

This clone has a single count. Mismatch with germline at one junction end may stem from a read error. The chain links TRBV6-2 or TRBV6-3 to TRBJ1-1; D is perhaps TRBD1 (5 bases). The CDR3 is made up of 12 amino acids. In germline, CDR1 is MNHEY, CDR2 SVGEGT. The chain's CDR3 is CASSYVGGEAFF. Here the CDR3 DNA reads TGTGCTAGCAGTTACGTGGGGGGTGAAGCTTTCTTT.

The J gene is TRBJ1-2, the V gene TRBV19, with a tentative D call TRBD1 (5 bases). Looked up from germline, CDR1 is LNHDA and CDR2 is SQIVND (reference sequence). This CDR3 comprises 15 residues. V lost 1 base and J 6 bases, leaving 15 bases between the germline ends. The CDR3 sequence: CASSIGSSRDDGYTF. As DNA, the CDR3 is TGTGCCAGTAGTATAGGCTCGTCCAGGGATGATGGCTACACCTTC.

This chain uses TRBV7-9 with TRBJ1-4; D remains ambiguous. The CDR3 extends over 15 amino acids. V lost 5 bases to trimming and J lost 3 bases, with 13 bases between them. Germline V lookup: CDR1 SEHNR, CDR2 FQNEAQ (reference sequence). The CDR3 DNA is TGTGCCAGCAGCCAAATGCGGACTTCTAATGAAAAACTGTTTTTT. Residues: CASSQMRTSNEKLFF. The full variable domain, completed using reference TRBV7-9 and TRBJ1-4, is DTGVSQNPRHKITKRGQNVTFRCDPISEHNRLYWYRQTLGQGPEFLTYFQNEAQLEKSRLLSDRFSAERPKGSFSTLEIQRTEQGDSAMYLCASSQMRTSNEKLFFGSGTQLSVL.

The rearrangement joins TRBV5-6 to TRBJ2-1, with 12 bases that match TRBD1. The V segment lost 4 bases and the J segment 2 bases; nucleotides outside the gene matches: 4. This CDR3 has 16 amino acids. Germline V gene data show CDR1 as SGHDT and CDR2 as YYEEEE. CDR3 in DNA: TGTGCCAGCAGCGGTGGGACAGGGGGCCCCTACAATGAGCAGTTCTTC. Translation: CASSGGTGGPYNEQFF.

This clone was picked up one time. The chain recombines TRBV5-4 with TRBJ1-4; 8 bases map to TRBD1. V shed 3 bases and J 8 bases; nucleotides not matched to a gene: 9. CDR1 and CDR2 from the germline V gene are SGHNT and YYREEE (reference sequence). CDR3 length: 15 residues. In DNA, the CDR3 is TGTGCCAGCAGCTCCTCAGGGGGCTTGACGGAAAAACTGTTTTTT. Amino acid sequence: CASSSSGGLTEKLFF. Based on the CDR3 plus reference TRBV5-4 and TRBJ1-4, the full variable domain is ETGVTQSPTHLIKTRGQQVTLRCSSQSGHNTVSWYQQALGQGPQFIFQYYREEENGRGNFPPRFSGLQFPNYSSELNVNALELDDSALYLCASSSSGGLTEKLFFGSGTQLSVL.

The rearrangement uses TRBV15 and TRBJ1-5, with 8 bases that match TRBD1. The ends lost 1 base at V and 5 bases at J; junction bases unmatched: 1. The CDR3 runs to 14 residues. CDR1 and CDR2 (germline): LNHNV, YYDKDF (reference sequence). The CDR3: CATSRGTGHQPQHF. CDR3 bases: TGTGCCACCAGCAGAGGGACAGGGCATCAGCCCCAGCATTTT.